This passage covers 8 T cell receptor beta chains from one sample sequenced in a study of shared clonotypes between healthy human individuals. CD45RO-negative CD8 cells positively selected for CCR7 made up the naive population, which excluded terminally differentiated effector memory CD45RA+ cells. Using immunoSEQ multiplex PCR, the repertoire was profiled, and TCRdb retains in-frame clones only, with some absent. The table records under 850,000 clones, 80% to 95% of them present only once. Material: naive CD8+ T cells sorted from blood. The receptors derive from a man aged 30 to 39 in good health.

V and J are TRBV7-6 and TRBJ1-5; possibly TRBD1 for D (5 bases). The CDR3 has 14 residues. Trimming cost V 5 bases and J 1 base, with 9 bases left between them. Germline assignment: CDR1 SGHVS and CDR2 FNYEAQ. In DNA, the CDR3 is TGTGCCAGCAGCGCCTGGGGGAGCAATCAGCCCCAGCATTTT. This sequence encodes CASSAWGSNQPQHF.

This clone occurred once. The J gene is TRBJ2-1, the V gene TRBV9; TRBD2 aligns across 7 bases. J gave up 5 bases and V 4 bases, and 9 bases lay outside the gene matches. The CDR3 is made up of 15 amino acids. Per germline, CDR1 SGDLS and CDR2 YYNGEE. CDR3: CASSPRLALDNEQFF. CDR3 DNA: TGTGCCAGCAGCCCGAGACTAGCCCTCGACAATGAGCAGTTCTTC.

The genes are TRBV7-2 and TRBJ2-5; a possible D gene is TRBD2 (5 bases). This CDR3 is built from 16 residues. Per the germline V gene, CDR1 is SGHTA and CDR2 is FQGNSA. The V and J ends lost 2 bases and 4 bases respectively, with 17 bases between them. As DNA, the CDR3 is TGTGCCAGCAGCTTACGGGGTCAGACGAAGGGAGAGACCCAGTACTTC. It encodes CASSLRGQTKGETQYF.

The chain employs TRBV29-1 and TRBJ2-7; D possibly corresponds to TRBD1 (6 bases). The CDR3 contains 12 residues. Trimming stripped 4 bases from V and 3 bases from J, with 10 bases between. Per the germline V gene, CDR1 is SQVTM and CDR2 is ANQGSEA. CDR3 in DNA: TGCAGCGTTGTGGACAGCGACTACGAGCAGTACTTC. Translating it yields CSVVDSDYEQYF.

The chain couples TRBV7-6 to TRBJ2-1, with D perhaps matching TRBD2 (6 bases). The CDR3 is 17 amino acids. V lost 5 bases and J lost 7, with 24 bases in between. Germline V gene data show CDR1 as SGHVS and CDR2 as FNYEAQ. The CDR3 coding sequence is TGTGCCAGCAGCCCGTATAACGGGGGACGGACGCAAAATGAGCAGTTCTTC. Its protein is CASSPYNGGRTQNEQFF. Full variable domain (rest looked up from reference TRBV7-6 and TRBJ2-1): GAGVSQSPRYKVTKRGQDVALRCDPISGHVSLYWYRQALGQGPEFLTYFNYEAQQDKSGLPNDRFSAERPEGSISTLTIQRTEQRDSAMYRCASSPYNGGRTQNEQFFGPGTRLTVL.

The gene calls are TRBV29-1 and TRBJ2-3, with TRBD2 matching 13 bases. The CDR3 runs 15 residues. J lost 2 bases, V lost 3 bases, and 2 bases had no gene match. In germline, CDR1 is SQVTM, CDR2 ANQGSEA. CDR3 sequence reads: CSVDGTSGITDTQYF. CDR3 DNA sequence: TGCAGCGTTGACGGGACTAGCGGGATCACAGATACGCAGTATTTT.

The genes are TRBV7-8 and TRBJ2-1; 8 nucleotides line up with TRBD2. V lost 0 bases and J lost 6; bases outside the gene matches: 10. Germline values: CDR1 SGHVS, CDR2 FQNEAQ. CDR3 length: 17 amino acids. CDR3 loop: CASSLARGTGGPNEQFF. The DNA for the CDR3 is TGTGCCAGCAGCTTAGCGCGGGGCACGGGAGGGCCCAATGAGCAGTTCTTC. The variable domain in full, completed from reference TRBV7-8 and TRBJ2-1, reads GAGVSQSPRYKVAKRGQDVALRCDPISGHVSLFWYQQALGQGPEFLTYFQNEAQLDKSGLPSDRFFAERPEGSVSTLKIQRTQQEDSAVYLCASSLARGTGGPNEQFFGPGTRLTVL.

This chain links TRBV4-3 with TRBJ1-1; 8 bases agree with TRBD1. This CDR3 is 15 amino acids long. The V gene's germline CDR1 is LGHNA and CDR2 YSLEER. After removal of 5 bases from V and 0 bases from J, the junction contained 5 bases not matched to a gene. DNA of the CDR3: TGCGCCAGCAGCACAACGACAGGGGTGAACACTGAAGCTTTCTTT. It specifies CASSTTTGVNTEAFF.